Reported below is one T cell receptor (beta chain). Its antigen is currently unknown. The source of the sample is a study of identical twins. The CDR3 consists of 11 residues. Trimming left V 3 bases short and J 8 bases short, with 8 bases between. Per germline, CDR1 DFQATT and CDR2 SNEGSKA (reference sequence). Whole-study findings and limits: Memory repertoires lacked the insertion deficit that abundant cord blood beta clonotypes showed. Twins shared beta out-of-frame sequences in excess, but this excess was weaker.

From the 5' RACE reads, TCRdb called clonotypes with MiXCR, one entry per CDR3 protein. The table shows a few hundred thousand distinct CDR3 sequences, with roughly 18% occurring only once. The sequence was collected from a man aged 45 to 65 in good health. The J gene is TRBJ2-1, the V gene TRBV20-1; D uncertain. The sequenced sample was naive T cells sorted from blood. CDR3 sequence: CSARPSDEQFF. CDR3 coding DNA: TGCAGTGCTAGGCCCTCGGATGAGCAGTTCTTC.